The TCR beta chain under discussion was sequenced for a study of CD8+CD57+ T cells in acquired aplastic anemia. Overall study results and limits: The number of CD8+ CDR3 sequences shared by patients and controls was fewer than 35.

It was genomic DNA that served as the template for profiling TCR beta VDJ and CDR3. TCRdb reprocessed the reads with MiXCR, giving one entry per CDR3 protein. Of approximately 200,000 distinct CDR3 sequences listed, approximately 60% were seen once; the top ten hold 25% to 30%. This CDR3 is 14 amino acids long. V lost 5 bases, J lost 5 bases, and 15 bases lay in between. Germline assignment: CDR1 SGHTA and CDR2 FQGTGA. Worth noting for this clonotype: Its antigen is unidentified.

This TCR came from a human donor in good health. V gene TRBV7-3 combines with J gene TRBJ1-1; D unresolved. Input material: sorted CD4+, CD8+, or CD8+CD57+ T cells (not recorded which) from PBMCs. The CDR3 region is CASSRPTEGTEAFF. Written as DNA, the CDR3 is TGTGCCAGCAGCCGACCGACCGAAGGTACTGAAGCTTTCTTT.